The sequence of this T cell receptor (beta chain) was determined in a study of blood T cell repertoires in COVID-19. Whole-study context: The United States, Italy and Spain provided the acute and convalescent COVID-19 samples.

Resolution of symptoms, clearance, or two negative PCRs was present in recovered Cohort 3 donors. Per the authors' pipeline: Quantification of nucleated cells was approximated via reference gene primer amplification. Data came from immunoSEQ multiplex PCR; TCRdb stores just in-frame clones and leaves some out. The DNA was the basis for D and trimming; V, J and clone size are from that table. The sample consists of about 470,000 clones, about 85% of them appearing once. This clone was counted a single time. This same CDR3 is encoded by further DNA sequences in the sample. The germline V gene has CDR1 SEHNR and CDR2 FQNEAQ (reference sequence). V was pared by 2 bases and J by 8 bases, with 2 bases of the junction left unmatched. The CDR3 is 12 amino acids.

The sequence derives from a woman aged 18-29 years who had recovered from COVID-19. The specimen sequenced was PBMCs or T cells enriched from blood (not recorded which). The chain carries TRBV7-9 and TRBJ1-2; 7 bases are a match to TRBD1. CDR3 in DNA: TGTGCCAGCAGCTTAACAGGGGACGGCTACACCTTC. This translates into CASSLTGDGYTF.